Given below is one T cell receptor beta chain in context. Its antigen is unidentified. Construction of the TCRbeta library involved unique molecular identifiers. TCRdb analysed the PCR reads with MiXCR anew, one entry per CDR3 protein. The sample consists of about 580,000 distinct CDR3 sequences, 27% of them appearing once. Germline V lookup: CDR1 SGHDT, CDR2 YYEEEE. Trimming left V 1 base short and J 2 bases short, with 6 bases between. The CDR3 spans 13 residues. The data derive from a study of T-cell reconstitution after alpha-beta-depleted transplantation in children. Study conclusions and caveats: A year post-transplant, T-cell counts and diversity derived mostly from newly produced T cells. At day 60, the high TCRbeta diversity found in some patients originated from recipient T cells and thymic progenitors that had survived. Expanded clones from the graft, numbering several hundred, reportedly supplied alpha-beta T cells about two months after transplant.

The chain is built from TRBV5-6 and TRBJ1-2; D unclear. This receptor was taken from a boy under two years old with Wiskott-Aldrich syndrome, due to receive a stem cell transplant. The sample in question was PBMCs, obtained before TCRalphabeta/CD19-depleted stem cell transplant. The CDR3 protein is CASSLLRNYGYTF. The CDR3 DNA follows: TGTGCCAGCAGCTTGTTACGGAACTATGGCTACACCTTC.